Detailed here is one T cell receptor (beta chain). Its antigen remains unidentified. No base qualities exist here, and no much larger clone lies one base off it. The immunoSEQ Assay was used to sequence TCR beta CDR3 regions from DNA. In the original analysis: To compute T cell density, TCR beta template counts were normalized to usable DNA, which was estimated by amplifying housekeeping genes. Using the preseqR package, richness was estimated by extrapolating to 120,000 templates for tissue samples and 400,000 templates for PBMC samples. Clonality was calculated as one minus Pielou's evenness. Differential abundance testing on productive amino-acid clonotypes, with a minimum total count of 5 and an alpha of 0.1, was used to identify tissue-enriched TCRs. Repertoire overlap between compartments was quantified with the Jaccard Index and Morisita Overlap Index. GLIPH clustered TCR beta CDR3s with public tetramer-defined viral CDR3s; viral motifs required at least three viral sequences plus V-gene enrichment. Held by TCRdb, this immuneACCESS table contains in-frame sequences only and omits some clones. Under half of the omission traces to an unresolved V gene where checked; the cause of the rest is unknown. V and J calls and clone size come straight from that table; D and trimming were deduced from the DNA. The table for this sample lists tens of thousands of clones; roughly 90% of them were counted only once. Of the sample, 20% to 25% falls within the top ten clones.

The data are from a study of T cells in localized non-small cell lung cancer (dated by TCRdb to 2019 to 2021). In the study overall: The study examined T cell repertoires in a few hundred patients with early-stage NSCLC and compared tumors with uninvolved tumor-adjacent lungs. The cohort consisted of a few hundred treatment-naive NSCLC patients whose localized lung tumors had been resected. NSCLC patients had a mean age of roughly 66 years, and 129 were male and 107 female.

Overall study results and their limits: Because multi-region tumor sequencing was not done, intratumor heterogeneity could not be ruled out. Uninvolved tumor-adjacent lung showed the highest T cell clonality, higher than tumor, which suggests more focused antigenic responses in the uninvolved tumor-adjacent lung. A median of roughly 56 of the top 100 tumor clones were detected in paired uninvolved adjacent lung, and approximately 28 of these tumor clones were also found among the top 100 clones of the paired uninvolved adjacent lung. Since the design was exploratory, TCR variables were selected using unadjusted p-values with no false-discovery rate correction. Longer overall survival was associated with higher blood T cell density, whereas shorter survival was associated with higher adjacent-lung clonality.

The CDR3, cysteine through phenylalanine, is 14 amino acids long. Only the CDR3 portion is preserved as DNA: 42 bases, with reading frame beginning at the first base. CDR1 and CDR2 (SGHTA, FQGNSA) derive from the germline V gene. The germline ends are 14 bases apart after V is trimmed by 4 bases and J by 5 bases. At diagnosis, peripheral blood, uninvolved tumor-adjacent lung and tumor were collected and stored as a combination of fresh-frozen and FFPE material. For TCR repertoire profiling, blood samples were analyzed as peripheral blood mononuclear cells. The starting material was peripheral blood, obtained before any cancer treatment. The V gene is TRBV7-2 and the J gene is TRBJ2-5; the D gene is unclear. The source of this sequence is a man aged 40 to 75 with stage I squamous cell lung carcinoma. The CDR3 protein is CASSSDWGMETQYF. The DNA reads as follows: TGTGCCAGCAGCTCCGACTGGGGAATGGAGACCCAGTACTTC.